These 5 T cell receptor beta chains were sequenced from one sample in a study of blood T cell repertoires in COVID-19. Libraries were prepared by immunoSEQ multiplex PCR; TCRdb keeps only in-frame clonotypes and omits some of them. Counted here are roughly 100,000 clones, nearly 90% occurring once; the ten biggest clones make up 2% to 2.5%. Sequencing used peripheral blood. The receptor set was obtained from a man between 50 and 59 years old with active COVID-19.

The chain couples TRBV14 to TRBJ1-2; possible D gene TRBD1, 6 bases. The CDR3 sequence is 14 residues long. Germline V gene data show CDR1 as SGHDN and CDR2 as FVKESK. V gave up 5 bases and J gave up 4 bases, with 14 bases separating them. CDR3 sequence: CASSSQGIGYGYTF. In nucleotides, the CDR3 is TGTGCCAGCAGCTCCCAGGGGATTGGCTATGGCTACACCTTC. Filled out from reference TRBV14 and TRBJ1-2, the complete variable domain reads EAGVTQFPSHSVIEKGQTVTLRCDPISGHDNLYWYRRVMGKEIKFLLHFVKESKQDESGMPNNRFLAERTGGTYSTLKVQPAELEDSGVYFCASSSQGIGYGYTFGSGTRLTVV.

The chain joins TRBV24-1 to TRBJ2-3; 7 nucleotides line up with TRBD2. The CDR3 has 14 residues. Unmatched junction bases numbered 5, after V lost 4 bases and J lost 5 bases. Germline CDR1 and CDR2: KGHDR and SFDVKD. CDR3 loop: CATSDNVAGDTQYF. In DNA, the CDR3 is TGTGCCACCAGTGACAATGTAGCGGGAGATACGCAGTATTTT.

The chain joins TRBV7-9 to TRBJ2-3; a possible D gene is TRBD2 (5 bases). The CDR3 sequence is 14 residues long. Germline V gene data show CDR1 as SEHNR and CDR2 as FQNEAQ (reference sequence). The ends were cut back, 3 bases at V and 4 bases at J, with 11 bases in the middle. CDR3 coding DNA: TGTGCCAGCAGCTTCCGGCGGGTTTCAGATACGCAGTATTTT. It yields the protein CASSFRRVSDTQYF.

The CDR3 sequence is CASTYGTGASTGELFF. In DNA form, the CDR3 reads TGTGCCAGTACTTATGGAACAGGGGCGTCCACCGGGGAGCTGTTTTTT. The gene calls are TRBV19 and TRBJ2-2; the match to TRBD1 covers 7 bases. CDR3 size: 16 residues. The junction had 12 bases not matched to a gene; V was cut back by 7 bases and J by 4 bases. Germline-derived CDR1 and CDR2 are LNHDA and SQIVND (reference sequence).

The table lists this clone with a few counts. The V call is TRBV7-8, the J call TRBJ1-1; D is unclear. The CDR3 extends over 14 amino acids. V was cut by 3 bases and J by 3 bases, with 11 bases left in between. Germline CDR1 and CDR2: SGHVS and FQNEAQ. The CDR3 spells CASSLGGYYTEAFF. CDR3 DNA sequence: TGTGCCAGCAGCTTGGGAGGTTATTACACTGAAGCTTTCTTT.